This T cell receptor beta chain was recorded in a study of OX40 agonist ivuxolimab in advanced cancers. The CDR3 has 14 residues. Per the germline V gene, CDR1 is SGHVS and CDR2 is FNYEAQ. V lost 1 base and J 3 bases, leaving 10 bases between the germline ends. Autoimmune disease history or systemic immunosuppression disqualified patients. A note on this clone: Its antigen is undetermined.

Study-wide results and caveats: Certain nonresponders likewise exhibited a low normalized T-cell clonal expansion.

Sequenced by immunoSEQ multiplex PCR; TCRdb stores in-frame clones only, minus some. The sample gives 40,000 to 50,000 clones, around 92% of which show up once; roughly 0.58% is in the top ten. The sample was CD4+ or CD8+ T cells sorted from blood, taken in a trial of the OX40 agonist ivuxolimab. The rearrangement joins TRBV7-6 to TRBJ2-7; D unresolved. This sequence was found in an adult with an advanced solid tumor such as melanoma, head and neck, liver or kidney cancer. The CDR3 is CASSLGQQDYEQYF. As DNA, the CDR3 is TGTGCCAGCAGCTTAGGGCAGCAGGACTACGAGCAGTACTTC.